This entry lists 25 T cell receptor beta chains sequenced from one sample in a study of blood T cell repertoires in COVID-19. Some clones are missing from TCRdb's copy, which holds only in-frame ones; the method was immunoSEQ multiplex PCR. The sample yields approximately 450,000 clones, roughly 90% seen once. Sequenced sample: peripheral blood. These receptors originate from a woman younger than 45 with acute or convalescent COVID-19.

About this clone: Different DNA sequences within this sample yield the same CDR3. The chain uses TRBV2 and TRBJ1-2, with 10 bases aligning to TRBD1. The V gene end was trimmed by 6 bases and the J gene end by 7 bases; junction bases not matched to a gene: 2. CDR1 is SNHLY and CDR2 is FYNNEI in the germline V gene. The CDR3 sequence is 12 residues long. In DNA, the CDR3 is TGTGCCAGCAGCAGGGACAGGGGTGGCTACACCTTC. The encoded protein is CASSRDRGGYTF.

This rearrangement joins TRBV7-9 to TRBJ2-5; the match to TRBD1 covers 9 bases. Germline CDR1 and CDR2: SEHNR and FQNEAQ (reference sequence). V dropped 5 bases and J dropped 7; count of bases not matched to a gene: 17. This CDR3 is built from 17 residues. The CDR3 DNA sequence: TGTGCCAGCAGCCCCCGGGACAGGGCGCCACTCAAGTGGACCCAGTACTTC. This encodes CASSPRDRAPLKWTQYF. Supplemented by reference TRBV7-9 and TRBJ2-5, the full variable domain reads DTGVSQNPRHKITKRGQNVTFRCDPISEHNRLYWYRQTLGQGPEFLTYFQNEAQLEKSRLLSDRFSAERPKGSFSTLEIQRTEQGDSAMYLCASSPRDRAPLKWTQYFGPGTRLLVL.

The chain has TRBV21-1 and TRBJ1-1; the D call TRBD1 from the table was never checked on the DNA. TRBV21-1 is shown as a pseudogene. The CDR3 contains 17 residues. CDR3 sequence (DNA): TGTGCCAGCAGCAAGCTCATCAATTTACCAGGGGACACTGAAGCTTTCTTT. This sequence encodes CASSKLINLPGDTEAFF.

This clone appeared once. The chain has TRBV5-6 and TRBJ2-2; no clear D. The CDR3 contains 11 residues. Per the germline V gene, CDR1 is SGHDT and CDR2 is YYEEEE. V was shortened by 0 bases and J by 8 bases, with 2 bases between the two germline ends. CDR3 amino acids: CASSLAGELFF. The CDR3 DNA follows: TGTGCCAGCAGCTTGGCGGGGGAGCTGTTTTTT.

The chain employs TRBV5-4 and TRBJ2-5, with 8 bases identical to TRBD2. Germline loops: CDR1 SGHNT, CDR2 YYREEE (reference sequence). CDR3 length: 14 amino acids. Trimming removed 4 bases from V and 0 bases from J; junction bases left unmatched: 2. CDR3 protein: CASSAGLDQETQYF. Written as DNA, the CDR3 is TGTGCCAGCAGCGCGGGACTAGACCAAGAGACCCAGTACTTC.

The chain has TRBV24-1 and TRBJ2-3; TRBD1 matches 9 bases. Per germline, CDR1 KGHDR and CDR2 SFDVKD. This CDR3 has 17 amino acids. V was clipped by 4 bases and J by 3 bases; unmatched bases: 10. DNA of the CDR3: TGTGCCACCAGTGACTCCGGGACAGGGAAGTATACAGATACGCAGTATTTT. This gives the protein CATSDSGTGKYTDTQYF.

This clone has a handful of counts. The sample holds other DNA sequences that translate to the same CDR3. The chain recombines TRBV5-4 with TRBJ2-7, with 8 bases lining up with TRBD1. There are 14 residues in the CDR3. The V segment lost 3 bases and the J segment 3 bases; nucleotides outside the gene matches: 5. CDR1 and CDR2 from the germline V gene are SGHNT and YYREEE (reference sequence). CDR3 loop: CASSSRDRIYEQYF. CDR3 nucleotide sequence: TGTGCCAGCAGCTCCCGGGACAGGATCTACGAGCAGTACTTC.

The V call is TRBV30, the J call TRBJ2-7; D not resolved. The germline V gene encodes CDR1 GTSNPN and CDR2 SVGIG (reference sequence). This CDR3 has 12 residues. V lost 2 bases and J 1 base, leaving 6 bases between the germline ends. The CDR3 loop reads CAWSLQSYEQYF. For the CDR3, the DNA is TGTGCCTGGAGTTTACAGTCCTACGAGCAGTACTTC.

This sequence joins TRBV5-5 and TRBJ1-4, with D unresolved. The V gene lost 4 bases and the J gene lost 4 bases, with 11 bases spanning the gap. Per the germline V gene, CDR1 is SGHKS and CDR2 is YYEKEE (reference sequence). The CDR3 totals 14 residues. CDR3 sequence (DNA): TGTGCCAGCAGCGGTCCGTCGCGTAATGAAAAACTGTTTTTT. Translation gives CASSGPSRNEKLFF.

This rearrangement joins TRBV12-3 or TRBV12-4 to TRBJ2-1; 8 bases are a match to TRBD1. Unmatched junction bases numbered 7, after V lost 6 bases and J lost 9 bases. The CDR3 is made up of 13 amino acids. The DNA of the CDR3 is TGTGCCAGCAGCCCGTTTCAGGGGGCTGAGCAGTTCTTC. It encodes CASSPFQGAEQFF.

The V and J genes are TRBV7-8 and TRBJ2-3; 10 nucleotides agree with TRBD2. This CDR3 is built from 17 residues. Trimming at V came to 5 bases and at J to 2 bases, leaving 10 bases not matched to a gene. Germline lookup yields CDR1 SGHVS and CDR2 FQNEAQ. The CDR3 sequence: CASSPRSTSGATDTQYF. CDR3 coding DNA: TGTGCCAGCAGCCCCCGGTCCACTAGCGGGGCCACAGATACGCAGTATTTT. The entire variable domain, with the rest obtained from reference TRBV7-8 and TRBJ2-3, is as follows: GAGVSQSPRYKVAKRGQDVALRCDPISGHVSLFWYQQALGQGPEFLTYFQNEAQLDKSGLPSDRFFAERPEGSVSTLKIQRTQQEDSAVYLCASSPRSTSGATDTQYFGPGTRLTVL.

The chain joins TRBV30 to TRBJ1-4, with D possibly matching TRBD1 (5 bases). The length of the CDR3 is 12 residues. CDR1 and CDR2 (germline): GTSNPN, SVGIG (reference sequence). V lost 1 base and J 14 bases, leaving 14 bases between the germline ends. The CDR3 sequence is CAWSAPGPPLFF. The CDR3 DNA sequence: TGTGCCTGGAGTGCCCCAGGGCCCCCCCTGTTTTTT.

Here the CDR3 reads CASSLAGPEGGYTF. The CDR3 DNA reads as TGCGCCAGCAGCTTGGCCGGCCCCGAGGGTGGCTACACCTTC. This chain connects TRBV5-1 to TRBJ1-2; no definite D call. The germline CDR1 and CDR2 sequences are SGHRS and YFSETQ. The CDR3 runs 14 residues. V was clipped by 0 bases and J by 7 bases, with 13 bases between them. The variable domain in full, completed from reference TRBV5-1 and TRBJ1-2, reads KAGVTQTPRYLIKTRGQQVTLSCSPISGHRSVSWYQQTPGQGLQFLFEYFSETQRNKGNFPGRFSGRQFSNSRSEMNVSTLELGDSALYLCASSLAGPEGGYTFGSGTRLTVV.

The chain couples TRBV6-4 to TRBJ1-1; tentatively, D is TRBD1 (6 bases). The germline V gene encodes CDR1 MRHNA and CDR2 SNTAGT. Trimming took 6 bases from V and 1 from J, leaving 12 bases between them. This CDR3 region has 14 residues. The CDR3 loop reads CASRDTDRNTEAFF. CDR3 bases: TGTGCCAGCAGAGACACGGACAGGAACACTGAAGCTTTCTTT.

The gene calls are TRBV3-1 (or the pseudogene TRBV3-2) and TRBJ2-1, with 8 bases matching TRBD1. The CDR3 spans 17 residues. Germline lookup yields CDR1 LGHDT and CDR2 YNNKEL (reference sequence). The junction had 9 bases not matched to a gene; V was cut back by 1 base and J by 4 bases. The CDR3 sequence: CASSQVRSGGSYNEQFF. The CDR3 nucleotides read TGTGCCAGCAGCCAAGTGCGGTCAGGGGGCTCTTACAATGAGCAGTTCTTC.

The chain employs TRBV18 and TRBJ2-3; D possibly corresponds to TRBD2 (5 bases). Germline values: CDR1 KGHSH, CDR2 LQKENI. Trimming removed 2 bases at V and 3 bases at J, with 6 bases between. The CDR3 is 13 residues long. For the CDR3, the DNA is TGTGCCAGCTCACCAGGAGGTACAGATACGCAGTATTTT. This translates into CASSPGGTDTQYF. The variable domain in full, with the rest retrieved from reference TRBV18 and TRBJ2-3, is NAGVMQNPRHLVRRRGQEARLRCSPMKGHSHVYWYRQLPEEGLKFMVYLQKENIIDESGMPKERFSAEFPKEGPSILRIQQVVRGDSAAYFCASSPGGTDTQYFGPGTRLTVL.

This rearrangement joins TRBV5-1 to TRBJ2-7; 9 nucleotides align to TRBD1. The V and J ends lost 3 bases and 5 bases, in that order; junction bases with no gene match: 6. Germline V gene sequence: CDR1 SGHRS, CDR2 YFSETQ. This CDR3 has 14 amino acids. The CDR3 DNA follows: TGCGCCAGCAGCTCCCGGGACAGGGCTCACGAGCAGTACTTC. Its protein is CASSSRDRAHEQYF. The whole variable domain, filled in from reference TRBV5-1 and TRBJ2-7, reads KAGVTQTPRYLIKTRGQQVTLSCSPISGHRSVSWYQQTPGQGLQFLFEYFSETQRNKGNFPGRFSGRQFSNSRSEMNVSTLELGDSALYLCASSSRDRAHEQYFGPGTRLTVT.

The J gene is TRBJ1-1, the V gene TRBV5-1, with 7 bases identical to TRBD1. V lost 4 bases, J lost 3 bases, and 9 bases stayed unmatched. The CDR3 length is 15 residues. Per germline, CDR1 SGHRS and CDR2 YFSETQ. The CDR3 protein is CASSPNTGVDTEAFF. CDR3 sequence (DNA): TGCGCCAGCAGCCCAAACACAGGGGTGGACACTGAAGCTTTCTTT.

This chain links TRBV4-1 with TRBJ2-2; possible D gene TRBD1, 5 bases. This CDR3 contains 18 residues. V was pared by 0 bases and J by 5 bases, with 19 bases between. Germline lookup yields CDR1 MGHRA and CDR2 YSYEKL. CDR3 region: CASSQDVIRGSKTGELFF. CDR3 in DNA: TGCGCCAGCAGCCAAGATGTTATTAGGGGAAGTAAGACCGGGGAGCTGTTTTTT.

The genes are TRBV5-1 and TRBJ2-5; D is unresolved. The CDR3 extends over 15 amino acids. The germline gives CDR1 SGHRS, CDR2 YFSETQ. V lost 2 bases and J 1 base, leaving 12 bases between the germline ends. In nucleotides, the CDR3 is TGCGCCAGCAGCTTAGCACCTCGAGCCCAAGAGACCCAGTACTTC. As protein: CASSLAPRAQETQYF.

This rearrangement joins TRBV18 to TRBJ2-1; D possibly corresponds to TRBD2 (5 bases). The CDR3 loop spans 15 amino acids. Trimming pared 3 bases from V and 0 bases from J, leaving 9 bases between. Germline V lookup: CDR1 KGHSH, CDR2 LQKENI. CDR3 DNA: TGTGCCAGCTCACCTATCCGGGGCTCCTACAATGAGCAGTTCTTC. Its translation is CASSPIRGSYNEQFF.

The V and J genes are TRBV6-2 or TRBV6-3 and TRBJ1-4, with no clear D. The V and J ends lost 2 bases and 4 bases respectively, with 5 bases between them. This CDR3 spans 13 amino acids. The germline V gene has CDR1 MNHEY and CDR2 SVGEGT. CDR3 in amino acids: CASSYSFNEKLFF. The CDR3 nucleotides are TGTGCCAGCAGTTACAGCTTTAATGAAAAACTGTTTTTT.

The chain employs TRBV9 and TRBJ2-3, with 7 bases that match TRBD2. The CDR3 runs 16 residues. After removal of 0 bases from V and 4 bases from J, the junction contained 8 bases not matched to a gene. Germline values: CDR1 SGDLS, CDR2 YYNGEE. The CDR3 here is CASSVAVSGGPDTQYF. The CDR3 DNA sequence: TGTGCCAGCAGCGTAGCTGTGTCGGGGGGACCAGATACGCAGTATTTT. The variable domain in full, completed from reference TRBV9 and TRBJ2-3, reads DSGVTQTPKHLITATGQRVTLRCSPRSGDLSVYWYQQSLDQGLQFLIQYYNGEERAKGNILERFSAQQFPDLHSELNLSSLELGDSALYFCASSVAVSGGPDTQYFGPGTRLTVL.

This clone was observed once. The V and J genes are TRBV28 and TRBJ1-1; no clear D. V was trimmed by 1 base and J by 6 bases, leaving 6 bases between them. The CDR3 runs to 12 residues. Germline CDR1 is MDHEN and CDR2 is SYDVKM. The CDR3 loop reads CASSLSGAEAFF. The DNA for the CDR3 is TGTGCCAGCAGTTTATCCGGGGCTGAAGCTTTCTTT.

The rearrangement uses TRBV25-1 and TRBJ2-1; 7 bases map to TRBD1. V lost 7 bases to trimming and J lost 9 bases; unmatched junction nucleotides: 15. CDR3 length: 15 amino acids. Per the germline V gene, CDR1 is MGHDK and CDR2 is SYGVNS. CDR3 protein: CASNQQGLGSSEQFF. The CDR3 nucleotides read TGTGCCAGCAACCAACAGGGGTTGGGCTCGAGTGAGCAGTTCTTC.